These 14 T cell receptor beta chains share one sample of origin, sequenced in a study of blood T cell repertoires in COVID-19. Clones were read by immunoSEQ multiplex PCR, and TCRdb kept only the in-frame ones, dropping some. In the table there are approximately 100,000 clones, approximately 86% of which are singletons. Specimen: peripheral blood. The receptors shown here come from an older woman with acute or convalescent COVID-19.

The chain couples TRBV9 to TRBJ2-2; D not certain. V was cut by 0 bases and J by 4 bases, with 4 bases left in between. The germline V gene encodes CDR1 SGDLS and CDR2 YYNGEE. This CDR3 region has 13 residues. The CDR3 DNA reads TGTGCCAGCAGCGTAGTCGGCACCGGGGAGCTGTTTTTT. Its translation: CASSVVGTGELFF.

The J gene is TRBJ2-5, the V gene TRBV7-9; the D is unclear. This CDR3 region has 13 residues. Germline V gene sequence: CDR1 SEHNR, CDR2 FQNEAQ (reference sequence). The germline V and J ends were trimmed by 5 bases and 2 bases, with 9 bases remaining between them. The CDR3: CASSRLSQETQYF. The DNA for the CDR3 is TGTGCCAGCAGCCGATTGAGTCAAGAGACCCAGTACTTC.

The chain is built from TRBV28 and TRBJ2-1, with a possible D match to TRBD2 (6 bases). The V end was cut by 3 bases, the J end by 8 bases, with 14 bases between. The length of the CDR3 is 14 residues. CDR1 MDHEN and CDR2 SYDVKM come from the germline V gene. This chain's CDR3 is CASSFAGPRDEQFF. In DNA, the CDR3 is TGTGCCAGCAGTTTTGCGGGACCTCGGGATGAGCAGTTCTTC.

The genes are TRBV19 and TRBJ2-2; D is perhaps TRBD1 (5 bases). This CDR3 is built from 14 residues. Germline V gives CDR1 LNHDA, CDR2 SQIVND (reference sequence). The germline V and J ends were trimmed by 4 bases and 1 base, with 7 bases remaining between them. This CDR3 reads CASSTQGNTGELFF. CDR3 bases: TGTGCCAGTAGTACCCAGGGGAACACCGGGGAGCTGTTTTTT. Drawing the rest from reference TRBV19 and TRBJ2-2, the complete variable domain is DGGITQSPKYLFRKEGQNVTLSCEQNLNHDAMYWYRQDPGQGLRLIYYSQIVNDFQKGDIAEGYSVSREKKESFPLTVTSAQKNPTAFYLCASSTQGNTGELFFGEGSRLTVL.

This clone was picked up one time. V is TRBV18 and J is TRBJ2-7; 10 bases fit TRBD1. Trimming cost V 6 bases and J 5 bases; bases outside gene matches: 7. CDR3 length equals 14 residues. Germline CDR1 reads KGHSH; CDR2 reads LQKENI. Here the CDR3 reads CASSTGQGRNEQYF. For the CDR3, the DNA is TGTGCCAGCTCTACGGGACAGGGGCGCAACGAGCAGTACTTC.

The J gene is TRBJ1-5, the V gene TRBV2; the D gene is possibly TRBD1 (5 bases). Germline values: CDR1 SNHLY, CDR2 FYNNEI. This CDR3 has 16 amino acids. Trimming took 5 bases from V and 0 from J, leaving 14 bases between them. The CDR3 DNA follows: TGTGCCAGCAGTTTACGGACACAATATAGCAATCAGCCCCAGCATTTT. Protein product: CASSLRTQYSNQPQHF.

The rearrangement uses TRBV9 and TRBJ1-3; 8 positions match TRBD1. V dropped 6 bases and J dropped 0; count of bases not matched to a gene: 8. Germline V gene data show CDR1 as SGDLS and CDR2 as YYNGEE. The CDR3 is made up of 16 amino acids. As DNA, the CDR3 is TGTGCCAGCACCCCTTCGGACAGGGACTCTGGAAACACCATATATTTT. Amino acids: CASTPSDRDSGNTIYF.

A single count supports this clone. The chain has TRBV28 and TRBJ2-7; 7 bases map to TRBD1. V shed 3 bases, J shed 4 bases, and the junction held 6 bases outside the gene matches. This CDR3 contains 14 residues. The V gene's germline CDR1 is MDHEN and CDR2 SYDVKM. In DNA form, the CDR3 reads TGTGCCAGCAGTTTGTGGAAACAGGGGTACGAGCAGTACTTC. It specifies CASSLWKQGYEQYF. Full variable domain (outside the CDR3, taken from reference TRBV28 and TRBJ2-7): DVKVTQSSRYLVKRTGEKVFLECVQDMDHENMFWYRQDPGLGLRLIYFSYDVKMKEKGDIPEGYSVSREKKERFSLILESASTNQTSMYLCASSLWKQGYEQYFGPGTRLTVT.

Note on this clone: Distinct nucleotide sequences in the sample also encode this CDR3. This chain links TRBV19 with TRBJ1-2; 7 bases map to TRBD1. The CDR3 extends over 13 amino acids. J gave up 8 bases and V 4 bases, and 7 bases lay outside the gene matches. CDR1 and CDR2 from the germline V gene are LNHDA and SQIVND (reference sequence). The CDR3 DNA follows: TGTGCCAGTAGTACCGGGACAGTTTACGGCTACACCTTC. It codes for CASSTGTVYGYTF.

This clone has just one count. The chain recombines TRBV6-5 with TRBJ2-2; 8 bases align to TRBD1. This CDR3 comprises 14 residues. V lost 7 bases, J lost 1 base, and 2 bases stayed unmatched. Per germline, CDR1 MNHEY and CDR2 SVGAGI. CDR3 sequence: CASTGTGNTGELFF. Here the CDR3 DNA reads TGTGCCAGCACCGGGACAGGGAACACCGGGGAGCTGTTTTTT.

The rearrangement uses TRBV3-1 (or the pseudogene TRBV3-2) and TRBJ2-6; D possibly corresponds to TRBD1 (5 bases). V was cut by 0 bases and J by 0 bases, with 15 bases left in between. There are 19 residues in the CDR3. Germline V gene sequence: CDR1 LGHDT, CDR2 YNNKEL (reference sequence). The CDR3 is CASSQDPETVFSGANVLTF. CDR3 DNA sequence: TGTGCCAGCAGCCAAGATCCCGAGACAGTATTCTCTGGGGCCAACGTCCTGACTTTC.

This clone showed up just once. The chain is built from TRBV6-5 and TRBJ1-6; D is unclear. V lost 4 bases, J lost 3 bases, and 4 bases lay in between. Germline CDR1 MNHEY, CDR2 SVGAGI. The CDR3 is 13 amino acids. The CDR3 DNA sequence: TGTGCCAGCAGTTGGAGCTATAATTCACCCCTCCACTTT. This codes for CASSWSYNSPLHF.

The chain joins TRBV2 to TRBJ2-7; D perhaps matches TRBD2 (5 bases). V lost 6 bases to trimming and J lost 3 bases, with 6 bases between them. CDR1 and CDR2 (germline): SNHLY, FYNNEI. The CDR3 sequence is 11 residues long. The CDR3: CASREDYEQYV. The CDR3 nucleotides are TGTGCCAGCAGGGAGGACTACGAGCAGTACGTC.

This clone was detected a few times. V and J are TRBV7-8 and TRBJ1-1, with TRBD1 identical over 7 bases. The CDR3 runs 13 residues. Germline CDR1 is SGHVS and CDR2 is FQNEAQ. The ends lost 5 bases at V and 4 bases at J; junction bases unmatched: 4. The CDR3 here is CASSLGTVTEAFF. CDR3 bases: TGTGCCAGCAGCCTTGGGACAGTCACTGAAGCTTTCTTT.